Listed here are 15 T cell receptor beta chains from one sample, sequenced in a study of T cell repertoires in cytomegalovirus infection. TCRdb called the reads again in MiXCR, with one record for every CDR3 protein. In the table there are about 830,000 distinct CDR3 sequences, 32% of which are singletons. These TCRs' antigens remain unknown. This specimen was cultured CD8+ T cells from PBMCs, taken from culture after CMV antigen stimulation. These receptors all come from a human donor in good health (CMV status not recorded). Some clones in this sample may be carry-over from other donors' samples.

DNA of the CDR3: TGTGCCAGCAGAGCTACCTTTCCGGGACTAGCGGGGAAAGAAATCCCTGGGGAGCTGTTTTTT. Its translation: CASRATFPGLAGKEIPGELFF. The rearrangement joins TRBV9 to TRBJ2-2, with 13 bases fitting TRBD2. The CDR3 runs 21 residues. The germline CDR1 and CDR2 sequences are SGDLS and YYNGEE. Germline trimming cut 5 bases from V and 8 bases from J; bases unmatched to any gene: 24.

This clonotype was seen a handful of times. CDR3 nucleotide sequence: TGTGCCAGCAGCCTACAACCAAAGGAGGACTATGGCTACACCTTC. It codes for CASSLQPKEDYGYTF. V is TRBV5-5 and J is TRBJ1-2; no clear D. Germline loops: CDR1 SGHKS, CDR2 YYEKEE (reference sequence). V lost 4 bases and J 3 bases, leaving 16 bases between the germline ends. CDR3 length: 15 residues.

The V call is TRBV6-1, the J call TRBJ2-7; weak D call: TRBD2 (7 bases). Trimming shortened V by 6 bases and J by 2 bases, and 14 bases separated the two germline ends. CDR1 is MNHNS and CDR2 is SASEGT in the germline V gene. The CDR3 sequence is 14 residues long. This chain's CDR3 is CASRGGDFAYEQYF. The CDR3 DNA sequence: TGTGCCAGCAGAGGGGGGGACTTCGCCTACGAGCAGTACTTC.

This clonotype was counted ten times or more. V usage is TRBV6-5 and J usage is TRBJ1-1; weak D call: TRBD1 (5 bases). CDR3 length: 16 residues. CDR1 MNHEY and CDR2 SVGAGI come from the germline V gene. Trimming removed 4 bases from V and 4 bases from J, with 19 bases in between. The CDR3: CASSSGITNRGTEAFF. As DNA, the CDR3 is TGTGCCAGCAGTTCCGGAATTACGAATAGGGGCACTGAAGCTTTCTTT.

This chain uses TRBV10-3 with TRBJ1-3, with TRBD1 identical over 9 bases. Losses at the gene ends were 8 bases for V and 2 bases for J; bases not matched to a gene: 7. The CDR3 spans 15 residues. Germline V CDR1 and CDR2: ENHRY, SYGVKD. CDR3 sequence: CAIPCWDRAGNTIYF. Here the CDR3 DNA reads TGTGCCATCCCTTGTTGGGACAGGGCTGGAAACACCATATATTTT.

This clonotype was observed a few times. This chain uses TRBV7-9 with TRBJ2-3; a possible D gene is TRBD1 (5 bases). The V end lost 6 bases, the J end lost 5 bases, and 12 bases lay between the germline ends. The CDR3 consists of 13 residues. Germline assignment: CDR1 SEHNR and CDR2 FQNEAQ (reference sequence). The CDR3 DNA reads as TGTGCCAGCAGGACAGCGAGAAGAGATACGCAGTATTTT. The encoded protein is CASRTARRDTQYF.

The V gene is TRBV23-1, the J gene TRBJ2-7; D not resolved. Being an ORF, TRBV23-1 has a function that is uncertain. V gave up 2 bases and J gave up 2 bases, with 16 bases separating them. This CDR3 contains 16 residues. Here the CDR3 DNA reads TGCGCCAGCAGTCAACTTGTCCGGACCGAGACCTACGAGCAGTACGTC. Protein sequence: CASSQLVRTETYEQYV.

The chain carries TRBV12-3 or TRBV12-4 and TRBJ2-5, with D possibly matching TRBD2 (6 bases). This CDR3 region has 14 residues. V was clipped by 9 bases and J by 1 base, with 15 bases between them. The CDR3 nucleotides are TGTGCCAGTGGGGACTGGAGGGGCCAAGAGACCCAGTACTTC. Translating it yields CASGDWRGQETQYF.

This clonotype was counted between two and nine times. This chain uses TRBV2 with TRBJ2-1; 7 bases are shared with TRBD1. Germline CDR1 is SNHLY and CDR2 is FYNNEI. Unmatched junction bases numbered 10, after V lost 11 bases and J lost 0 bases. There are 15 residues in the CDR3. Written as DNA, the CDR3 is TGTGCCGTCGCTCCACAGGGGCTCTCCTACAATGAGCAGTTCTTC. Its translation is CAVAPQGLSYNEQFF.

The sample holds many counts of this clonotype. The chain is built from TRBV27 and TRBJ1-2; TRBD1 matches 10 bases. CDR1 and CDR2 (germline): MNHEY, SMNVEV (reference sequence). The length of the CDR3 is 13 residues. J gave up 6 bases and V 4 bases, and 2 bases lay outside the gene matches. The CDR3 DNA is TGTGCCAGCAGTTCGGGACAGGGGAATGGCTACACCTTC. Encoded protein: CASSSGQGNGYTF.

In its sample, this clonotype was seen many times. The chain employs TRBV4-1 and TRBJ2-3; D not resolved. This CDR3 is built from 14 residues. Germline loops: CDR1 MGHRA, CDR2 YSYEKL. Trimming shortened V by 1 base and J by 0 bases, and 5 bases separated the two germline ends. The CDR3: CASSQVGSTDTQYF. CDR3 nucleotides: TGCGCCAGCAGCCAAGTGGGGAGCACAGATACGCAGTATTTT.

The CDR3, as DNA: TGCAGTGCTAGAGTAGGGCGGCGGGGGGTCTACGAGCAGTACTTC. Its protein product is CSARVGRRGVYEQYF. The V and J genes are TRBV20-1 and TRBJ2-7, with 8 positions matching TRBD2. V shed 1 base and J 3 bases; nucleotides not matched to a gene: 8. The CDR3 runs 15 residues. Germline assignment: CDR1 DFQATT and CDR2 SNEGSKA (reference sequence).

CDR3 region: CASSAGTGHYEQFF. The CDR3 DNA reads TGTGCCAGCAGTGCCGGGACAGGGCATTATGAGCAGTTCTTC. V usage is TRBV6-1 and J usage is TRBJ2-1, with 9 bases that match TRBD1. This CDR3 is built from 14 residues. V lost 4 bases, J lost 8 bases, and 6 bases stayed unmatched. Germline loops: CDR1 MNHNS, CDR2 SASEGT.

This clonotype was seen a few times. The chain combines TRBV7-9 with TRBJ1-5, with D unresolved. The V gene lost 7 bases and the J gene lost 6 bases, with 19 bases spanning the gap. This CDR3 is 15 amino acids long. CDR1 and CDR2 (germline): SEHNR, FQNEAQ (reference sequence). CDR3 sequence reads: CASNEGTFPGQPQHF. CDR3 nucleotides: TGTGCCAGCAACGAGGGTACCTTCCCAGGTCAGCCCCAGCATTTT.

The chain is built from TRBV4-3 and TRBJ1-6; 8 nucleotides line up with TRBD1. The V gene end was trimmed by 0 bases and the J gene end by 10 bases; junction bases not matched to a gene: 14. Germline V gene data show CDR1 as LGHNA and CDR2 as YSLEER. The CDR3 runs to 18 residues. The CDR3 DNA reads as TGCGCCAGCAGCCAAGATGTGACAGGGTTGGGACAGGCGTCACCCCTCCACTTT. Protein sequence: CASSQDVTGLGQASPLHF.